A single sample gave rise to the 17 T cell receptor beta chains below, sequenced in a study of T cells in Graves' hyperthyroidism and ophthalmopathy. What was amplified from RNA transcripts were TCR beta CDR3 regions. Primed by the HTBI set, a first-round RT-PCR was run on the TCR CDR3. TCRdb analysed the multiplex PCR reads with MiXCR anew, one entry per CDR3 protein. The repertoire has 500,000 to 700,000 distinct CDR3 sequences, roughly a sixth of them found once; the top ten carry 18%. Sequencing was carried out using blood. The receptor set was obtained from a woman aged 18-35 years with Graves' hyperthyroidism.

The rearrangement joins TRBV7-2 to TRBJ2-1; no clear D gene. Germline V lookup: CDR1 SGHTA, CDR2 FQGNSA. The V and J ends lost 5 bases and 0 bases respectively, with 14 bases between them. The CDR3 spans 16 residues. The CDR3 loop reads CASSKNRFSSYNEQFF. CDR3 in DNA: TGTGCCAGCAGCAAAAATAGGTTCAGCTCCTACAATGAGCAGTTCTTC.

This clonotype appeared a few times. V and J are TRBV15 and TRBJ2-7; D assignment may be TRBD1 or TRBD2 (5 bases each). V lost 3 bases and J lost 0, with 21 bases in between. The CDR3 has 18 amino acids. Germline V lookup: CDR1 LNHNV, CDR2 YYDKDF (reference sequence). CDR3 region: CATSSTPHPGTTSYEQYF. The DNA for the CDR3 is TGTGCCACCAGCAGCACTCCTCACCCTGGGACGACCTCCTACGAGCAGTACTTC.

This clonotype appeared a few times. This sequence joins TRBV27 and TRBJ2-5, with 8 bases identical to TRBD1. Trimming cost V 5 bases and J 0 bases; bases outside gene matches: 11. The CDR3 totals 17 residues. Per germline, CDR1 MNHEY and CDR2 SMNVEV (reference sequence). The chain's CDR3 is CASSPAGTGLYQETQYF. As DNA, the CDR3 is TGTGCCAGCAGTCCCGCCGGGACAGGCCTGTACCAAGAGACCCAGTACTTC.

This clonotype showed up many times. The rearrangement joins TRBV6-1 to TRBJ1-2; D is undetermined. The CDR3 has 11 residues. Looked up from germline, CDR1 is MNHNS and CDR2 is SASEGT. Trimming stripped 5 bases from V and 4 bases from J, with 5 bases between. CDR3 protein: CASSLLYGYTF. CDR3 DNA: TGTGCCAGCAGTCTCCTCTATGGCTACACCTTC.

In this sample, this clonotype turned up a few times. The chain joins TRBV6-9 to TRBJ1-6; TRBD1 might be the D (5 bases). Germline assignment: CDR1 MNHGY and CDR2 SVAAGI. Trimming left V 7 bases short and J 4 bases short, with 14 bases between. The CDR3 extends over 15 amino acids. CDR3: CASNSGTPYNSPLHF. The DNA for the CDR3 is TGTGCCAGCAATTCGGGGACCCCATATAATTCACCCCTCCACTTT.

At least ten counts were recorded for this clonotype. The CDR3: CASGRGSAGGIYEQYF. In DNA form, the CDR3 reads TGTGCCAGCGGTCGGGGTTCGGCAGGGGGAATCTACGAGCAGTACTTC. The chain recombines TRBV28 with TRBJ2-7; 7 bases match TRBD1. This CDR3 is built from 16 residues. Per germline, CDR1 MDHEN and CDR2 SYDVKM. V lost 8 bases, J lost 3 bases, and 16 bases stayed unmatched. Complete variable domain (other parts from reference TRBV28 and TRBJ2-7): DVKVTQSSRYLVKRTGEKVFLECVQDMDHENMFWYRQDPGLGLRLIYFSYDVKMKEKGDIPEGYSVSREKKERFSLILESASTNQTSMYLCASGRGSAGGIYEQYFGPGTRLTVT.

This clonotype came up a few times. The rearrangement links TRBV11-1 to TRBJ2-6; D gene uncertain. The length of the CDR3 is 15 residues. CDR1 SGHAT and CDR2 FQDESV come from the germline V gene (reference sequence). V was trimmed by 6 bases and J by 0 bases, leaving 9 bases between them. The CDR3 DNA reads TGTGCCAGCAGACCCCAGGACTCTGGGGCCAACGTCCTGACTTTC. Its protein is CASRPQDSGANVLTF.

At least ten counts were recorded for this clonotype. The chain combines TRBV18 with TRBJ1-2; a weak D match, TRBD1 (5 bases). CDR1 is KGHSH and CDR2 is LQKENI in the germline V gene. The CDR3 consists of 14 residues. V was cut by 8 bases and J by 4 bases, with 17 bases left in between. The CDR3 sequence is CASTPMGDSYGYTF. The CDR3, as DNA: TGTGCCAGCACGCCAATGGGGGATTCCTATGGCTACACCTTC. Combining the CDR3 with reference TRBV18 and TRBJ1-2 gives the whole variable domain NAGVMQNPRHLVRRRGQEARLRCSPMKGHSHVYWYRQLPEEGLKFMVYLQKENIIDESGMPKERFSAEFPKEGPSILRIQQVVRGDSAAYFCASTPMGDSYGYTFGSGTRLTVV.

This clonotype was picked up a small number of times. The V and J genes are TRBV7-2 and TRBJ1-6, with D possibly TRBD1 on 6 matching bases. CDR3 length: 14 amino acids. Germline-derived CDR1 and CDR2 are SGHTA and FQGNSA. Trimming pared 2 bases from V and 9 bases from J, leaving 11 bases between. The CDR3 sequence is CASSLNRAASPLHF. As DNA, the CDR3 is TGTGCCAGCAGCTTAAACAGGGCAGCTTCACCCCTCCACTTT.

This chain uses TRBV2 with TRBJ2-7, with 8 bases lining up with TRBD2. The germline gives CDR1 SNHLY, CDR2 FYNNEI. CDR3 length: 16 amino acids. V lost 3 bases to trimming and J lost 0 bases; unmatched junction nucleotides: 7. CDR3 residues: CASSETSGSYSYEQYF. CDR3 nucleotide sequence: TGTGCCAGCAGTGAGACGAGCGGGAGCTACTCCTACGAGCAGTACTTC.

The chain joins TRBV6-2 or TRBV6-3 to TRBJ2-2; possible D gene TRBD2, 5 bases. This CDR3 contains 16 residues. From germline, CDR1 is MNHEY and CDR2 SVGEGT. V dropped 0 bases and J dropped 4 bases, with 12 bases sitting between them. CDR3 sequence (DNA): TGTGCCAGCAGTTACTCAGGATTCACTAGCACCGGGGAGCTGTTTTTT. Protein sequence: CASSYSGFTSTGELFF.

This clonotype was counted ten times or more. The chain uses TRBV27 and TRBJ2-5, with 7 bases lining up with TRBD2. This CDR3 region has 15 residues. V dropped 2 bases and J dropped 1; count of bases not matched to a gene: 4. From germline, CDR1 is MNHEY and CDR2 SMNVEV (reference sequence). CDR3 sequence: CASSLAGAAQETQYF. CDR3 bases: TGTGCCAGCAGTTTAGCGGGAGCGGCCCAAGAGACCCAGTACTTC.

Points on this clonotype: A read error may explain this, as a much larger clone is one base away. The chain employs TRBV5-1 and TRBJ2-7; D unclear. The CDR3 runs 13 residues. Germline CDR1 SGHRS, CDR2 YFSETQ. The CDR3 bases are TGCGCCTGCAGCACGCCGCAGGAAAGCGAGCAGTACTTC. Its protein is CACSTPQESEQYF.

This clonotype was observed a handful of times. J is TRBJ2-3 and V is TRBV18; D may match TRBD1 or TRBD2 (6 bases each). V lost 1 base and J 3 bases, leaving 11 bases between the germline ends. There are 15 residues in the CDR3. Germline V gives CDR1 KGHSH, CDR2 LQKENI. The CDR3 region has the DNA TGTGCCAGCTCACCACTAAGGGGGGTGACAGATACGCAGTATTTT. Protein sequence: CASSPLRGVTDTQYF.

The sample holds many counts of this clonotype. The chain employs TRBV7-3 and TRBJ1-6, with TRBD1 matching over 8 bases. Trimming removed 5 bases from V and 9 bases from J; junction bases left unmatched: 3. The V gene's germline CDR1 is SGHTA and CDR2 FQGTGA. CDR3 size: 13 residues. The CDR3 here is CASSMDRASPLHF. The CDR3 DNA follows: TGTGCCAGCAGCATGGACAGGGCTTCACCCCTCCACTTT. Full variable domain (remainder filled in from reference TRBV7-3 and TRBJ1-6): GAGVSQTPSNKVTEKGKYVELRCDPISGHTALYWYRQSLGQGPEFLIYFQGTGAADDSGLPNDRFFAVRPEGSVSTLKIQRTERGDSAVYLCASSMDRASPLHFGNGTRLTVT.

This clonotype was seen only a few times. The chain is built from TRBV10-2 and TRBJ2-3, with D uncertain. Trimming pared 3 bases from V and 0 bases from J, leaving 7 bases between. Germline V CDR1 and CDR2: WSHSY, SAAADI. The CDR3 contains 14 residues. CDR3 in amino acids: CASSDGHSTDTQYF. CDR3 nucleotides: TGCGCCAGCAGTGATGGCCATAGCACAGATACGCAGTATTTT.

In its sample, this clonotype was seen a few times. This sequence joins TRBV13 and TRBJ1-2, with 8 bases identical to TRBD1. The CDR3 consists of 16 residues. V was clipped by 5 bases and J by 4 bases; unmatched bases: 12. Germline V gene lookup returns CDR1 PRHDT and CDR2 FYEKMQ (reference sequence). This CDR3 reads CASSPPRGQGTYGYTF. CDR3 DNA: TGTGCCAGCAGCCCCCCCCGAGGACAGGGAACCTATGGCTACACCTTC.